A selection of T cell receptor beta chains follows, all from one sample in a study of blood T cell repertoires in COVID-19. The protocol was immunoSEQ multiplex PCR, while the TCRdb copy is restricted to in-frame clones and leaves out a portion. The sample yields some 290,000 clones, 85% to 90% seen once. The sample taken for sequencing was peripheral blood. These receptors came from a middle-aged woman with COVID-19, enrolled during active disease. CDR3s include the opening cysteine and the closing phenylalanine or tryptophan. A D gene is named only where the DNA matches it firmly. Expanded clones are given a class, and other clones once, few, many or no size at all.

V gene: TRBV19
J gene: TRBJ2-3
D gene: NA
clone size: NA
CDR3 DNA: TGTGCCAGTAGTATGTGGGACTGGAAGGATACAGATACGCAGTATTTT
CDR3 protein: CASSMWDWKDTDTQYF

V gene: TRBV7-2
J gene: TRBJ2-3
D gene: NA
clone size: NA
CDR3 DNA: TGTGCCAGCAGCTTAACCCCCGCGTTGCGGCTGTCTACGCAGTATTTT
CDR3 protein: CASSLTPALRLSTQYF

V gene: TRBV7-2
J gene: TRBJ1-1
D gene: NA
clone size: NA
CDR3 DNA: TGTGCCAGCAGTCGGACAGATATTCATGAAGCTTTCTTT
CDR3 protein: CASSRTDIHEAFF

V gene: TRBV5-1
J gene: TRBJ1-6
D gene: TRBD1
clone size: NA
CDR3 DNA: TGCGCCAGCAGCCAAAAGCTCGCGGGACAGGGATCAACACCCCTCCACTTT
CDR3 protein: CASSQKLAGQGSTPLHF

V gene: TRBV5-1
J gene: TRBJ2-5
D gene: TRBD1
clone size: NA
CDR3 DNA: TGCGCCAGCAGCTTGGCCGTGTTGCAGGGGGTAGAGACCCAGTACTTC
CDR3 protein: CASSLAVLQGVETQYF

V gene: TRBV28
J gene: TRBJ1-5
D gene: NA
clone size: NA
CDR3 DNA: TGTGCCAGCCGCGAAAATGGCAATCAGCCCCAGCATTTT
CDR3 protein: CASRENGNQPQHF

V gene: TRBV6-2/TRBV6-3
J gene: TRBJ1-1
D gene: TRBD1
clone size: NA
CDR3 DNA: TGTGCCAGCAGTTTACCCGGGACAGGGGAGAACACTGAAGCTTTCTTT
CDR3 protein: CASSLPGTGENTEAFF

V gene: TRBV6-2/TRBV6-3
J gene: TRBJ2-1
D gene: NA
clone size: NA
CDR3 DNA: TGTGCCAGCAGTACCGTCCCGGGACACGGTTACAATGAGCAGTTCTTC
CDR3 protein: CASSTVPGHGYNEQFF

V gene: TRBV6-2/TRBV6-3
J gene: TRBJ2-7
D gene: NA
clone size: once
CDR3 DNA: TGTGCCAGCAGTTACACAAGTGGGGCTGACGAGCAGTACTTC
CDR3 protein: CASSYTSGADEQYF

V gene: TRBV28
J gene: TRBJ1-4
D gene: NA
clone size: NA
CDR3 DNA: TGTGCCAGCAGTAATGACAGGAATCCTAATGAAAAACTGTTTTTT
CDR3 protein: CASSNDRNPNEKLFF

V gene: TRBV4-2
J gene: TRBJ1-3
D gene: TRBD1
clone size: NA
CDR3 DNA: TGTGCCAGCAGCCAAAACCCGGGACAGGGAGGAGGCTCTGGAAACACCATATATTTT
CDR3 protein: CASSQNPGQGGGSGNTIYF

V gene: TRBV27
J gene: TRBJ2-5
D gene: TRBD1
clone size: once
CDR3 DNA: TGTGCCAGCAGTCCCAAGGGTCTACAGGGGGCGGAGACCCAGTACTTC
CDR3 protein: CASSPKGLQGAETQYF

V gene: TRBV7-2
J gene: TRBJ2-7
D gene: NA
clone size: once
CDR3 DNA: TGTGCCAGCAGCTTATTTCCTTACGAGCAGTACTTC
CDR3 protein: CASSLFPYEQYF

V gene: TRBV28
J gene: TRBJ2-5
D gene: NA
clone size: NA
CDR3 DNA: TGTGCCAGCAGTTTTACAGGGTTGGAAGAGACCCAGTACTTC
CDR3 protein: CASSFTGLEETQYF